The 29 T cell receptor beta chains below come from one sample, sequenced in a study of blood T cells in healthy people across ages. A second about 7 to 12 cycle PCR used barcoded and J-beta primers. TCRdb re-derived calls from the 5' RACE reads in MiXCR, one entry per CDR3 protein. The top ten clones hold about 38% of a sample with 700,000 to 900,000 distinct CDR3 sequences, about 48% of them seen once. The specimen sequenced was blood. The source is an elderly man in good health.

V and J are TRBV12-3 or TRBV12-4 and TRBJ2-7, with TRBD1 identical over 7 bases. Trimming took 4 bases from V and 3 from J; bases not matched to a gene: 9. CDR3 length equals 15 residues. This CDR3 reads CASSSGTAGNYEQYF. The CDR3 DNA reads TGTGCCAGCAGTTCCGGGACAGCAGGAAACTACGAGCAGTACTTC.

The V gene is TRBV7-3, the J gene TRBJ2-6; no reliable D call. Germline V CDR1 and CDR2: SGHTA, FQGTGA. The CDR3 loop spans 15 amino acids. The V end lost 5 bases, the J end lost 6 bases, and 14 bases lay between the germline ends. CDR3 protein: CASSHGRAAANVLTF. The CDR3, as DNA: TGTGCCAGCAGCCACGGCCGGGCTGCGGCCAACGTCCTGACTTTC.

The V call is TRBV29-1, the J call TRBJ2-1; 10 bases map to TRBD2. This CDR3 spans 14 amino acids. Germline V gives CDR1 SQVTM, CDR2 ANQGSEA. The trim removed 1 base at V and 4 bases at J, leaving 1 base unmatched. The CDR3 nucleotides read TGCAGCGTTGAAGGGACTAGCGGATACAATGAGCAGTTCTTC. It specifies CSVEGTSGYNEQFF.

This clonotype has more than one count but fewer than ten. The chain carries TRBV12-3 or TRBV12-4 and TRBJ1-6, with TRBD1 matching 9 bases. V lost 5 bases and J lost 5; bases outside the gene matches: 7. The CDR3 is made up of 16 amino acids. The CDR3 DNA reads TGTGCCAGCAGTCCACACAGGGGGCGGGATAATTCACCCCTCCACTTT. It is translated as CASSPHRGRDNSPLHF.

V is TRBV2 and J is TRBJ2-3, with TRBD2 as a possible D gene (5 bases). Trimming took 7 bases from V and 6 from J, leaving 14 bases between them. The CDR3 length is 13 residues. CDR1 is SNHLY, CDR2 FYNNEI, per germline. The CDR3 reads CASISDYWDTQYF. DNA of the CDR3: TGTGCCAGCATTTCCGACTATTGGGATACGCAGTATTTT.

V usage is TRBV7-8 and J usage is TRBJ2-3; D possibly corresponds to TRBD2 (5 bases). V lost 5 bases, J lost 14 bases, and 17 bases lay in between. The germline V gene encodes CDR1 SGHVS and CDR2 FQNEAQ. The CDR3 loop spans 12 amino acids. The CDR3 sequence is CASSPKSGYAYF. The DNA of the CDR3 is TGTGCCAGCAGCCCCAAGTCGGGATACGCGTATTTT. Combining the CDR3 with reference TRBV7-8 and TRBJ2-3 gives the whole variable domain GAGVSQSPRYKVAKRGQDVALRCDPISGHVSLFWYQQALGQGPEFLTYFQNEAQLDKSGLPSDRFFAERPEGSVSTLKIQRTQQEDSAVYLCASSPKSGYAYFGPGTRLTVL.

In the case of this clonotype: The junction differs from germline at one of its ends, possibly a read error. CDR3 region: CVSSLTGGGGGEQYF. Here the CDR3 DNA reads TGTGTCAGCAGCTTGACAGGGGGCGGTGGGGGGGAGCAGTACTTC. The V gene is TRBV7-3, the J gene TRBJ2-7; 10 nucleotides align to TRBD1. Germline assignment: CDR1 SGHTA and CDR2 FQGTGA. The length of the CDR3 is 15 residues. The full variable domain, completed using reference TRBV7-3 and TRBJ2-7, is GAGVSQTPSNKVTEKGKYVELRCDPISGHTALYWYRQSLGQGPEFLIYFQGTGAADDSGLPNDRFFAVRPEGSVSTLKIQRTERGDSAVYLCVSSLTGGGGGEQYFGPGTRLTVT.

This clonotype was seen more than once but under ten times. The genes are TRBV20-1 and TRBJ2-5, with TRBD2 matching over 7 bases. Trimming took 6 bases from V and 1 from J; bases not matched to a gene: 8. Germline V CDR1 and CDR2: DFQATT, SNEGSKA (reference sequence). The CDR3 is 14 residues long. CDR3 region: CSAKTGGTQETQYF. The DNA of the CDR3 is TGCAGTGCCAAAACCGGGGGGACCCAAGAGACCCAGTACTTC.

This clonotype has a handful of counts. This chain joins TRBV10-3 and TRBJ2-1; 9 positions match TRBD2. Germline assignment: CDR1 ENHRY and CDR2 SYGVKD. This CDR3 contains 13 residues. J was trimmed by 10 bases and V by 9 bases; bases with no gene match: 10. Here the CDR3 reads CAIWVAGDREQFF. The CDR3 DNA follows: TGTGCCATTTGGGTAGCGGGAGATCGAGAGCAGTTCTTC.

The rearrangement uses TRBV6-1 and TRBJ2-5; 9 bases line up with TRBD1. The germline CDR1 and CDR2 sequences are MNHNS and SASEGT. Germline trimming cut 6 bases from V and 4 bases from J; bases unmatched to any gene: 9. The CDR3 covers 15 residues. The CDR3 DNA follows: TGTGCCAGCAGAACGCGACAGGGGGTCAGAGAGACCCAGTACTTC. Protein sequence: CASRTRQGVRETQYF.

The chain employs TRBV20-1 and TRBJ2-1; 10 bases are a match to TRBD2. This CDR3 contains 14 residues. Trimming took 2 bases from V and 2 from J; bases not matched to a gene: 0. Germline V gene sequence: CDR1 DFQATT, CDR2 SNEGSKA (reference sequence). Written as DNA, the CDR3 is TGCAGTGCTAGACTAGCGGGAGCCTACAATGAGCAGTTCTTC. It encodes CSARLAGAYNEQFF.

On this clonotype: The junction does not match germline at one end; this may be a read error. This chain connects TRBV5-8 to TRBJ2-7; tentative D call: TRBD2 (7 bases). CDR1 and CDR2 from the germline V gene are SGHTS and YDEGEE. The CDR3 runs to 15 residues. CDR3: CAGSLGGPPSYEQYF. CDR3 nucleotide sequence: TGTGCCGGCAGCTTGGGGGGGCCACCCTCCTACGAGCAGTACTTC.

This sequence joins TRBV24-1 and TRBJ2-5; D ambiguous. V lost 4 bases to trimming and J lost 4 bases, with 15 bases between them. Germline V lookup: CDR1 KGHDR, CDR2 SFDVKD. This CDR3 spans 15 amino acids. The CDR3, as DNA: TGTGCCACCAGTGAGAATCAAAAAACCGGAGAGACCCAGTACTTC. This codes for CATSENQKTGETQYF.

The chain recombines TRBV5-1 with TRBJ2-7; 8 positions match TRBD2. The CDR3 totals 16 residues. Germline V gene sequence: CDR1 SGHRS, CDR2 YFSETQ. Trimming took 0 bases from V and 6 from J; bases not matched to a gene: 11. Here the CDR3 reads CASSLATAGAPGEQYF. CDR3 DNA sequence: TGCGCCAGCAGCTTGGCCACAGCGGGAGCGCCCGGCGAGCAGTACTTC.

On this clonotype: Since a much larger clone is just one base distant, this may be a read error. The chain has TRBV3-1 and TRBJ2-1, with D unresolved. The CDR3 contains 14 residues. Germline CDR1 reads LGHDT; CDR2 reads YNNKEL (reference sequence). Deletions cut 0 bases from V and 13 bases from J, with 16 bases between. CDR3 protein: CASSQDRRKETQFF. CDR3 in DNA: TGTGCCAGCAGCCAAGACCGCAGAAAAGAGACCCAGTTCTTC.

The chain has TRBV5-1 and TRBJ2-1; D uncertain. V lost 0 bases, J lost 4 bases, and 8 bases lay in between. The germline V gene encodes CDR1 SGHRS and CDR2 YFSETQ. The CDR3 consists of 14 residues. The CDR3 nucleotides are TGCGCCAGCAGCTTGGATTGGATTTACAATGAGCAGTTCTTC. Residues: CASSLDWIYNEQFF.

CDR3 sequence reads: CSASPPGIAGTNEQFF. The CDR3 coding sequence is TGCAGTGCTAGCCCCCCTGGCATAGCGGGAACAAATGAGCAGTTCTTC. The chain has TRBV20-1 and TRBJ2-1; 8 bases match TRBD2. Losses at the gene ends were 3 bases for V and 7 bases for J; bases not matched to a gene: 14. The CDR3 contains 16 residues. Per the germline V gene, CDR1 is DFQATT and CDR2 is SNEGSKA (reference sequence).

This clonotype was seen more than once but under ten times. The chain links TRBV13 to TRBJ2-7, with D tentatively TRBD1 (6 bases). CDR1 and CDR2 (germline): PRHDT, FYEKMQ (reference sequence). The CDR3 contains 14 residues. With 4 bases removed from V and 2 bases from J, the gap between germline ends came to 12 bases. CDR3 in amino acids: CASSSTGIPYEQYF. CDR3 DNA sequence: TGTGCCAGCAGCTCAACAGGGATCCCCTACGAGCAGTACTTC. Filled out from reference TRBV13 and TRBJ2-7, the complete variable domain reads AAGVIQSPRHLIKEKRETATLKCYPIPRHDTVYWYQQGPGQDPQFLISFYEKMQSDKGSIPDRFSAQQFSDYHSELNMSSLELGDSALYFCASSSTGIPYEQYFGPGTRLTVT.

The chain has TRBV9 and TRBJ2-1; 10 positions agree with TRBD2. The J segment lost 9 bases and the V segment lost 0 bases, leaving 6 bases of the junction unmatched. Germline loops: CDR1 SGDLS, CDR2 YYNGEE. CDR3 length equals 15 residues. CDR3 nucleotide sequence: TGTGCCAGCAGCGTAGGGAATAGCGGGAGGACTGAGCAGTTCTTC. This encodes CASSVGNSGRTEQFF.

The chain joins TRBV7-2 to TRBJ2-3; the D is unclear. Germline-derived CDR1 and CDR2 are SGHTA and FQGNSA. V was trimmed by 1 base and J by 1 base, leaving 9 bases between them. The CDR3 is made up of 15 amino acids. The CDR3 DNA is TGTGCCAGCAGCTTAGGTAGATGGGGCACAGATACGCAGTATTTT. Residues: CASSLGRWGTDTQYF.

The chain joins TRBV6-5 to TRBJ2-3, with a weak D call TRBD2 (5 bases). V lost 5 bases, J lost 14 bases, and 26 bases lay in between. The length of the CDR3 is 15 residues. Per germline, CDR1 MNHEY and CDR2 SVGAGI. In DNA form, the CDR3 reads TGTGCCAGCAGTCCTGGAGGCCTCGTGCACAGATACGCGTATTTT. Translating gives CASSPGGLVHRYAYF.

The rearrangement joins TRBV7-8 to TRBJ1-2; D remains ambiguous. The ends were cut back, 0 bases at V and 4 bases at J, with 9 bases in the middle. Germline CDR1 reads SGHVS; CDR2 reads FQNEAQ. This CDR3 is built from 14 residues. This CDR3 is CASSLAGQPYGYTF. The CDR3 DNA sequence: TGTGCCAGCAGCTTAGCTGGTCAGCCCTATGGCTACACCTTC.

The chain carries TRBV18 and TRBJ1-2; D gene ambiguous. The V end was cut by 4 bases, the J end by 4 bases, with 7 bases between. CDR3 size: 12 residues. Germline V CDR1 and CDR2: KGHSH, LQKENI. The CDR3 here is CASSRSSYGYTF. CDR3 coding DNA: TGTGCCAGCTCACGGTCTTCCTATGGCTACACCTTC.

This sequence joins TRBV11-2 and TRBJ2-5; D gene uncertain. The DNA end favors TRBJ2-7, so the J call may be wrong. The CDR3 extends over 14 amino acids. The V gene's germline CDR1 is SGHAT and CDR2 FQNNGV. CDR3: CASSPLSSSSEQYF. CDR3 coding DNA: TGTGCCAGCAGCCCCCTCTCCTCTTCTAGCGAGCAGTACTTC.

V gene TRBV30 combines with J gene TRBJ2-1, with TRBD2 matching 8 bases. The J segment lost 7 bases and the V segment lost 2 bases, leaving 7 bases of the junction unmatched. This CDR3 contains 14 residues. Germline CDR1 GTSNPN, CDR2 SVGIG (reference sequence). DNA for the CDR3: TGTGCCTGGAGTACGGCGGGGGGCTGGAATGAGCAGTTCTTC. This encodes CAWSTAGGWNEQFF.

V is TRBV20-1 and J is TRBJ2-7; D call uncertain. The CDR3 is 15 residues long. Germline-derived CDR1 and CDR2 are DFQATT and SNEGSKA (reference sequence). The ends were cut back, 1 base at V and 3 bases at J, with 16 bases in the middle. The CDR3 region is CSARGSTLGGYEQYF. The CDR3 DNA sequence: TGCAGTGCTAGAGGGTCTACTCTAGGCGGCTACGAGCAGTACTTC.

V and J are TRBV29-1 and TRBJ2-7; 8 bases are shared with TRBD1. Germline V lookup: CDR1 SQVTM, CDR2 ANQGSEA. This CDR3 has 13 amino acids. J lost 7 bases, V lost 4 bases, and 9 bases had no gene match. In DNA form, the CDR3 reads TGCAGCGTTGGAGACAGGGGCCTTGGTGAGCAGTACTTC. It is translated as CSVGDRGLGEQYF.

This rearrangement joins TRBV5-1 to TRBJ2-5; 11 nucleotides line up with TRBD1. The CDR3 is 15 residues long. After removal of 3 bases from V and 4 bases from J, the junction contained 5 bases not matched to a gene. Per the germline V gene, CDR1 is SGHRS and CDR2 is YFSETQ. The CDR3 region is CASSSDRGRTETQYF. CDR3 bases: TGCGCCAGCAGCTCGGACAGGGGGCGTACAGAGACCCAGTACTTC.

The rearrangement links TRBV12-3 or TRBV12-4 to TRBJ1-1; D gene unclear. The CDR3 is 11 amino acids. The V end was cut by 8 bases, the J end by 7 bases, with 11 bases between. The CDR3 DNA reads TGTGCCAGCGCCGAAGGAAGTGAAGCTTTCTTT. This encodes CASAEGSEAFF.